Listed here are 25 T cell receptor beta chains from one sample, sequenced in a study of OX40 agonist ivuxolimab in advanced cancers. The library was prepared using the immunoSEQ multiplex PCR assay. TCRdb's version of the immuneACCESS table is confined to in-frame rearrangements and falls short of the full clone set. An unresolved V gene accounts for under half of the shortfall where checked; the remainder is of unknown origin. The sample yields around 67,000 clones; more than 75% were counted once. Under 9.5% of the sample comes from the top ten. The input for sequencing was CD4+ or CD8+ T cells sorted from blood, taken in a trial of the OX40 agonist ivuxolimab. The receptors were gathered from an adult with an advanced solid tumor such as melanoma, head and neck, liver or kidney cancer.

Here the CDR3 reads CASSLSGEQFF. CDR3 bases: TGTGCCAGCAGCTTATCGGGTGAGCAGTTCTTC. The rearrangement uses TRBV7-9 and TRBJ2-1; D gene ambiguous. Between the trimmed V and J ends, which lost 2 bases and 9 bases, there was a span of 5 bases. CDR1 and CDR2 from the germline V gene are SEHNR and FQNEAQ (reference sequence). This CDR3 has 11 amino acids.

V gene TRBV5-4 combines with J gene TRBJ2-7; 12 bases are a match to TRBD2. V shed 2 bases and J 11 bases; nucleotides not matched to a gene: 8. Germline lookup yields CDR1 SGHNT and CDR2 YYREEE (reference sequence). The CDR3 has 14 amino acids. CDR3 nucleotides: TGTGCCAGCAGCTTAGGTGGACTAGCGGGACTGAAGTACTTC. This encodes CASSLGGLAGLKYF.

The rearrangement links TRBV7-6 to TRBJ2-7; D is possibly TRBD2 (6 bases). The length of the CDR3 is 15 residues. V was clipped by 5 bases and J by 3 bases, with 17 bases between them. Germline V gene sequence: CDR1 SGHVS, CDR2 FNYEAQ. CDR3 DNA: TGTGCCAGCAGCCCCTCAAGCGGGCTGAACTACGAGCAGTACTTC. Translation gives CASSPSSGLNYEQYF.

The V and J genes are TRBV28 and TRBJ1-4; 9 bases align to TRBD1. Trimming removed 7 bases from V and 8 bases from J; junction bases left unmatched: 8. Per germline, CDR1 MDHEN and CDR2 SYDVKM. The CDR3 extends over 14 amino acids. Here the CDR3 reads CASTSDRGGEKLFF. CDR3 nucleotide sequence: TGTGCCAGCACCTCCGACAGGGGGGGCGAAAAACTGTTTTTT.

The chain recombines TRBV5-4 with TRBJ2-3; the D gene could be TRBD1 or TRBD2 (6 bases each). Germline V gene sequence: CDR1 SGHNT, CDR2 YYREEE (reference sequence). V gave up 0 bases and J gave up 0 bases, with 8 bases separating them. The CDR3 sequence is 15 residues long. The CDR3 bases are TGTGCCAGCAGCTTGGCGGGGGCTAGCACAGATACGCAGTATTTT. Translated, it gives CASSLAGASTDTQYF.

The J gene is TRBJ2-5, the V gene TRBV6-1; 10 bases are shared with TRBD2. The CDR3 runs 16 residues. Germline V gene data show CDR1 as MNHNS and CDR2 as SASEGT. Losses at the gene ends were 4 bases for V and 3 bases for J; bases not matched to a gene: 8. This CDR3 is CASSAAGGPVKETQYF. CDR3 bases: TGTGCCAGCAGTGCAGCGGGAGGGCCGGTCAAAGAGACCCAGTACTTC.

Here the CDR3 reads CASRLASDTQYF. CDR3 coding DNA: TGCGCCAGCAGACTAGCTTCAGATACGCAGTATTTT. This chain connects TRBV5-1 to TRBJ2-3; D is possibly TRBD2 (6 bases). The germline gives CDR1 SGHRS, CDR2 YFSETQ. Trimming shortened V by 5 bases and J by 4 bases, and 8 bases separated the two germline ends. The length of the CDR3 is 12 residues.

This clone was recorded a few times. The chain employs TRBV10-3 and TRBJ2-7, with a weak D call TRBD1 (6 bases). The ends were cut back, 7 bases at V and 3 bases at J, with 13 bases in the middle. This CDR3 comprises 13 residues. Germline CDR1 reads ENHRY; CDR2 reads SYGVKD. The CDR3 loop reads CAITEQGFYEQYF. In DNA form, the CDR3 reads TGTGCCATCACTGAACAGGGATTCTACGAGCAGTACTTC.

The chain combines TRBV7-9 with TRBJ2-5; 8 bases agree with TRBD2. This CDR3 is 16 amino acids long. CDR1 is SEHNR, CDR2 FQNEAQ, per germline (reference sequence). The ends lost 4 bases at V and 5 bases at J; junction bases unmatched: 12. CDR3 DNA: TGTGCCAGCAGCTCGAGGCGGGCGGGAGGTCAGGAGACCCAGTACTTC. Translated: CASSSRRAGGQETQYF. Filled out from reference TRBV7-9 and TRBJ2-5, the complete variable domain reads DTGVSQNPRHKITKRGQNVTFRCDPISEHNRLYWYRQTLGQGPEFLTYFQNEAQLEKSRLLSDRFSAERPKGSFSTLEIQRTEQGDSAMYLCASSSRRAGGQETQYFGPGTRLLVL.

This chain joins TRBV30 and TRBJ1-6; 7 bases align to TRBD1. V shed 5 bases and J 8 bases; nucleotides not matched to a gene: 9. This CDR3 comprises 14 residues. CDR1 and CDR2 from the germline V gene are GTSNPN and SVGIG (reference sequence). The CDR3 loop reads CAWERTGAYSPLHF. In DNA, the CDR3 is TGTGCCTGGGAAAGGACAGGAGCCTATTCACCCCTCCACTTT.

This chain links TRBV15 with TRBJ2-7, with 7 nucleotides matching TRBD1. The V gene end was trimmed by 0 bases and the J gene end by 5 bases; junction bases not matched to a gene: 7. The CDR3 contains 15 residues. Germline CDR1 and CDR2: LNHNV and YYDKDF (reference sequence). CDR3 DNA sequence: TGTGCCACCAGCAGAGATCCCCAGGGGGTCCACGAGCAGTACTTC. Translated, it gives CATSRDPQGVHEQYF.

The V and J genes are TRBV2 and TRBJ2-1; 9 nucleotides line up with TRBD2. Germline V CDR1 and CDR2: SNHLY, FYNNEI. The CDR3 sequence is 14 residues long. V lost 6 bases, J lost 3 bases, and 3 bases stayed unmatched. As DNA, the CDR3 is TGTGCCAGCAGAGCGGGGGGACGCTACAATGAGCAGTTCTTC. As protein: CASRAGGRYNEQFF.

Remarks on this clone: One end of the junction is discordant with germline, which a read error may explain. The sample carries other DNA sequences with the same CDR3. The V gene is TRBV9, the J gene TRBJ1-2; possible D gene TRBD1, 5 bases. The V gene's germline CDR1 is SGDLS and CDR2 YYNGEE. This CDR3 has 14 amino acids. CDR3 loop: CASSLTGLNYGYTF. For the CDR3, the DNA is TGCGCCAGCAGCCTCACGGGGCTAAACTATGGCTACACCTTC.

The V call is TRBV2, the J call TRBJ2-3, with 11 bases aligning to TRBD1. CDR3 size: 16 residues. Trimming at V came to 7 bases and at J to 5 bases, leaving 11 bases not matched to a gene. The germline V gene has CDR1 SNHLY and CDR2 FYNNEI. CDR3 coding DNA: TGTGCCAGCAACACACGGACGGGACAGGGGGGAGATACGCAGTATTTT. This sequence encodes CASNTRTGQGGDTQYF.

The rearrangement uses TRBV5-6 and TRBJ1-2; D ambiguous. The V end lost 4 bases, the J end lost 4 bases, and 23 bases lay between the germline ends. The CDR3 totals 17 residues. Germline CDR1 reads SGHDT; CDR2 reads YYEEEE. In nucleotides, the CDR3 is TGTGCCAGCAGCCCTGTCGGGATGACCGAAACCATCTATGGCTACACCTTC. Amino acids: CASSPVGMTETIYGYTF.

In this sample, this clone turned up a few times. The chain links TRBV7-9 to TRBJ1-6; possibly TRBD1 for D (5 bases). The CDR3 has 13 residues. CDR1 and CDR2 from the germline V gene are SEHNR and FQNEAQ (reference sequence). V lost 2 bases and J 10 bases, leaving 9 bases between the germline ends. The CDR3: CASSLNEGSPLHF. DNA of the CDR3: TGTGCCAGCAGCTTAAACGAGGGGTCACCCCTCCACTTT.

V and J are TRBV5-1 and TRBJ1-6, with 11 bases matching TRBD1. V was clipped by 1 base and J by 11 bases; unmatched bases: 5. The length of the CDR3 is 15 residues. Germline V gene sequence: CDR1 SGHRS, CDR2 YFSETQ. This CDR3 is CASSLKDRGQAPLHF. The CDR3 DNA reads as TGCGCCAGCAGCTTGAAGGACAGGGGGCAAGCACCCCTCCACTTT.

The chain joins TRBV5-6 to TRBJ2-5; D not resolved. There are 13 residues in the CDR3. Trimming stripped 2 bases from V and 2 bases from J, with 7 bases between. CDR1 SGHDT and CDR2 YYEEEE come from the germline V gene. CDR3 in DNA: TGTGCCAGCAGCTTCGGACCACAAGAGACCCAGTACTTC. It codes for CASSFGPQETQYF. The full variable domain, its missing parts supplied by reference TRBV5-6 and TRBJ2-5, is DAGVTQSPTHLIKTRGQQVTLRCSPKSGHDTVSWYQQALGQGPQFIFQYYEEEERQRGNFPDRFSGHQFPNYSSELNVNALLLGDSALYLCASSFGPQETQYFGPGTRLLVL.

The CDR3 sequence: CASSKGTAEAFF. The CDR3 nucleotides read TGTGCCAGCAGCAAAGGGACAGCTGAAGCTTTCTTT. The chain joins TRBV9 to TRBJ1-1; 7 bases are shared with TRBD1. In germline, CDR1 is SGDLS, CDR2 YYNGEE. CDR3 length equals 12 residues. The ends lost 4 bases at V and 6 bases at J; junction bases unmatched: 3.

The rearrangement links TRBV5-1 to TRBJ2-2; D uncertain. The CDR3 has 14 residues. Between the trimmed V and J ends, which lost 6 bases and 4 bases, there was a span of 13 bases. Germline lookup yields CDR1 SGHRS and CDR2 YFSETQ. The CDR3 DNA follows: TGCGCCAGCACCCACGACCCAGTCACCGGGGAGCTGTTTTTT. This encodes CASTHDPVTGELFF.

The gene calls are TRBV2 and TRBJ1-1, with unresolved D. The V and J ends lost 7 bases and 6 bases respectively, with 21 bases between them. The germline gives CDR1 SNHLY, CDR2 FYNNEI. This CDR3 has 15 amino acids. DNA for the CDR3: TGTGCCAGCAAGATTGACGGCATCCAGGAGGCTGAAGCTTTCTTT. It codes for CASKIDGIQEAEAFF. The whole variable domain, remainder taken from reference TRBV2 and TRBJ1-1, is EPEVTQTPSHQVTQMGQEVILRCVPISNHLYFYWYRQILGQKVEFLVSFYNNEISEKSEIFDDQFSVERPDGSNFTLKIRSTKLEDSAMYFCASKIDGIQEAEAFFGQGTRLTVV.

This clone showed up just a few times. V gene TRBV7-2 combines with J gene TRBJ2-2; D possibly corresponds to TRBD2 (5 bases). CDR1 and CDR2 from the germline V gene are SGHTA and FQGNSA. CDR3 length: 17 residues. V gave up 3 bases and J gave up 0 bases, with 14 bases separating them. The CDR3 DNA reads as TGTGCCAGCAGCTTGACTTCTAGCTCCGCGAACACCGGGGAGCTGTTTTTT. It specifies CASSLTSSSANTGELFF.

This chain connects TRBV5-4 to TRBJ2-3, with a weak D call TRBD1 (5 bases). Germline V gives CDR1 SGHNT, CDR2 YYREEE (reference sequence). The length of the CDR3 is 12 residues. Trimming took 0 bases from V and 6 from J, leaving 5 bases between them. Written as DNA, the CDR3 is TGTGCCAGCAGCTTGGACAGGGATACGCAGTATTTT. It encodes CASSLDRDTQYF.

The chain uses TRBV7-3 and TRBJ2-1, with D possibly being TRBD2 (6 bases). The germline V gene has CDR1 SGHTA and CDR2 FQGTGA. Trimming shortened V by 4 bases and J by 0 bases, and 13 bases separated the two germline ends. The CDR3 loop spans 16 amino acids. In nucleotides, the CDR3 is TGTGCCAGCAGCTCCATGGCGGGGAGCTCCTACAATGAGCAGTTCTTC. Its translation: CASSSMAGSSYNEQFF.

This chain uses TRBV7-6 with TRBJ2-7; D may be TRBD1 or TRBD2 (5 bases each). Germline assignment: CDR1 SGHVS and CDR2 FNYEAQ. This CDR3 is 14 amino acids long. The V and J ends lost 6 bases and 7 bases respectively, with 19 bases between them. The DNA for the CDR3 is TGTGCCAGCAGTTCGGGACCTCCTGATGGGGAGCAGTACTTC. Residues: CASSSGPPDGEQYF.